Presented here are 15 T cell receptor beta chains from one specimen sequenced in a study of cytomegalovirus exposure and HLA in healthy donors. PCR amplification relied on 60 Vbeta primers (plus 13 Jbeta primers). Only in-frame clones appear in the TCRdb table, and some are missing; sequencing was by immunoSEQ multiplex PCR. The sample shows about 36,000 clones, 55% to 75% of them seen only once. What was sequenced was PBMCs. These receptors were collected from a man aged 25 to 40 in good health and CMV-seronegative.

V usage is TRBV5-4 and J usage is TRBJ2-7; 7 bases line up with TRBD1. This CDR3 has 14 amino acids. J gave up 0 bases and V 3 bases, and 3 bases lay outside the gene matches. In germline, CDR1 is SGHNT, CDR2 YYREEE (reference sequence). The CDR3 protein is CASSSRDSSYEQYF. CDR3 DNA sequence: TGTGCCAGCAGCTCCCGGGACAGCTCCTACGAGCAGTACTTC.

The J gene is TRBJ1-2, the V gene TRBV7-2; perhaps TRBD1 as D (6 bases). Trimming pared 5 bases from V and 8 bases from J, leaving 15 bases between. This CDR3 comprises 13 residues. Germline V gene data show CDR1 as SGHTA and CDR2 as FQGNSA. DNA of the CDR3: TGTGCCAGCAGCACCCGGACAGCGGAGGGCTACACCTTC. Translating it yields CASSTRTAEGYTF.

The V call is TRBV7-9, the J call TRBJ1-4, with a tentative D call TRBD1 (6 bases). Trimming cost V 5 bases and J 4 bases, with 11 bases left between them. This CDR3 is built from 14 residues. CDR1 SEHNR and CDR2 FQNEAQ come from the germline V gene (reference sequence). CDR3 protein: CASSPPDSNEKLFF. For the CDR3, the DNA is TGTGCCAGCAGCCCGCCGGACAGTAATGAAAAACTGTTTTTT.

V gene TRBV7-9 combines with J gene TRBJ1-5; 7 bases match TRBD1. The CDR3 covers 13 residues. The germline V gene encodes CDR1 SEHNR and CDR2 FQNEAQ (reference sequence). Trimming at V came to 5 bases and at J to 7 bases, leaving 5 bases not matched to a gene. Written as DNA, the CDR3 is TGTGCCAGCAGCCTCGACAGGGAACAGCCCCAGCATTTT. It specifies CASSLDREQPQHF.

The CDR3 DNA sequence: TGTGCCAGCAGTGAGACCGGGACAGGGGCGCGCGAGCAGTACTTC. Translated, it gives CASSETGTGAREQYF. The chain carries TRBV25-1 and TRBJ2-7; 10 bases match TRBD1. CDR1 is MGHDK, CDR2 SYGVNS, per germline. V lost 3 bases and J lost 6; bases outside the gene matches: 8. This CDR3 is built from 15 residues.

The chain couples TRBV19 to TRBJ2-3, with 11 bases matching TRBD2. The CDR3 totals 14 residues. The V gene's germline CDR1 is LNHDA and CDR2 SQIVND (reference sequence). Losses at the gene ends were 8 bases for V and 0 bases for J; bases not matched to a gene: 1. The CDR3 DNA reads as TGTGCCAGTGCTAGCGGGAGGAGCACAGATACGCAGTATTTT. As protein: CASASGRSTDTQYF.

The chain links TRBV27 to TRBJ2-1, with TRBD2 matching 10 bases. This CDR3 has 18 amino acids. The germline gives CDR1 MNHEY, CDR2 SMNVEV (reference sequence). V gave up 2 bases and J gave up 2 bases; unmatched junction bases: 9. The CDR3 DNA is TGTGCCAGCAGTTTAGGAGGTGGAAGCGGGGGGGCCTACAATGAGCAGTTCTTC. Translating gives CASSLGGGSGGAYNEQFF.

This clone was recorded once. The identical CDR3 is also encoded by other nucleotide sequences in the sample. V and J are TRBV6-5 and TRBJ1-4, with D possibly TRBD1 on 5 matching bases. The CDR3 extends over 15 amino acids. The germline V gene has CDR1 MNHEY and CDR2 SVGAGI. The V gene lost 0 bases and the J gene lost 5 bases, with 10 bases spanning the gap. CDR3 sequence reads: CASSYSSGANEKLFF. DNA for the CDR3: TGTGCCAGCAGTTACTCGAGCGGGGCAAATGAAAAACTGTTTTTT.

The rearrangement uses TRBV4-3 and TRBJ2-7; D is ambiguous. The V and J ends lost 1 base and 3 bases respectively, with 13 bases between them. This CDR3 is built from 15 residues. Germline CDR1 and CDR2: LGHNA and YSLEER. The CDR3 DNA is TGCGCCAGCAGCCAAGTGCGGTTGCCCCTCTACGAGCAGTACTTC. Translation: CASSQVRLPLYEQYF.

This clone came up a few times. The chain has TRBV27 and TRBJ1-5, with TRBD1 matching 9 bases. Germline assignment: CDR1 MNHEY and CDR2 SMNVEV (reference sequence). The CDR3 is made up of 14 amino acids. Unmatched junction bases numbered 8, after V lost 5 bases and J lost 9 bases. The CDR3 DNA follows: TGTGCCAGCAGTGCAAGGACAGGGGCGATGCCCCAGCATTTT. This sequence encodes CASSARTGAMPQHF.

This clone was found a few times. CDR3 nucleotides: TGTGCCACCAGCAGACGCGGGTCCTACAATGAGCAGTTCTTC. Protein product: CATSRRGSYNEQFF. J is TRBJ2-1 and V is TRBV15; D might be TRBD2 (5 bases). Trimming removed 2 bases at V and 1 base at J, with 6 bases between. The CDR3 spans 14 residues. Germline V gives CDR1 LNHNV, CDR2 YYDKDF (reference sequence). The full variable domain, its missing parts supplied by reference TRBV15 and TRBJ2-1, is DAMVIQNPRYQVTQFGKPVTLSCSQTLNHNVMYWYQQKSSQAPKLLFHYYDKDFNNEADTPDNFQSRRPNTSFCFLDIRSPGLGDTAMYLCATSRRGSYNEQFFGPGTRLTVL.

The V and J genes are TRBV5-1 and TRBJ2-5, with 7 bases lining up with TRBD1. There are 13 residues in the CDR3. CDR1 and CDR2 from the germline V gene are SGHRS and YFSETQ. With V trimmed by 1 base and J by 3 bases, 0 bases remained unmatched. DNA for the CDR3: TGCGCCAGCAGCTTGCAGGGGGAAGAGACCCAGTACTTC. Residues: CASSLQGEETQYF. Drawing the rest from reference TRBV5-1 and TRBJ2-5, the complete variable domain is KAGVTQTPRYLIKTRGQQVTLSCSPISGHRSVSWYQQTPGQGLQFLFEYFSETQRNKGNFPGRFSGRQFSNSRSEMNVSTLELGDSALYLCASSLQGEETQYFGPGTRLLVL.

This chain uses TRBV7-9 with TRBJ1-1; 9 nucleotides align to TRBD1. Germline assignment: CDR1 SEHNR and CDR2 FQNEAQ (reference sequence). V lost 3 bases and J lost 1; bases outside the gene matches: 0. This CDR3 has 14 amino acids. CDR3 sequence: CASSLTGGNTEAFF. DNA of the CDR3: TGTGCCAGCAGCTTGACAGGGGGGAACACTGAAGCTTTCTTT. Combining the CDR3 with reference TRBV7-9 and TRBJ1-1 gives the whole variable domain DTGVSQNPRHKITKRGQNVTFRCDPISEHNRLYWYRQTLGQGPEFLTYFQNEAQLEKSRLLSDRFSAERPKGSFSTLEIQRTEQGDSAMYLCASSLTGGNTEAFFGQGTRLTVV.

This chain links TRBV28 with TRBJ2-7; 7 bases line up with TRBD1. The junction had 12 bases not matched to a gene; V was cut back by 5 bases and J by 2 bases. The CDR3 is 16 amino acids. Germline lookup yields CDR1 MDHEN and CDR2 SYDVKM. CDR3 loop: CASSTPTDRETYEQYF. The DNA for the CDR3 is TGTGCCAGCAGTACGCCAACCGACAGGGAAACCTACGAGCAGTACTTC.

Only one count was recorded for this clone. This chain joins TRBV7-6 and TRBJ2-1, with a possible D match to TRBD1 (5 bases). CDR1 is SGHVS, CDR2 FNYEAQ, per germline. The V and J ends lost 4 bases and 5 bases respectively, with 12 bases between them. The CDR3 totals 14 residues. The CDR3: CASSYGQGDNEQFF. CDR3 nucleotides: TGTGCCAGCAGCTACGGACAAGGGGACAATGAGCAGTTCTTC.